This T cell receptor (beta chain) emerged from a study of shared clonotypes between healthy human individuals. Researchers ran the assay at a deep level. The table came from immunoSEQ multiplex PCR; TCRdb's copy has only in-frame clones and leaves some out. This table has fewer than 600,000 clones, roughly 80% appearing once. Germline V gives CDR1 MDHEN, CDR2 SYDVKM. V dropped 7 bases and J dropped 1; count of bases not matched to a gene: 6. CDR3 length: 14 residues. The sequence derives from a woman in her thirties or forties in good health. Some clones in this sample may be carry-over from other donors' samples. The sequencing sample was made of PBMCs. The chain employs TRBV28 and TRBJ1-1, with 7 bases aligning to TRBD1. CDR3 sequence reads: CASTFGTENTEAFF. Here the CDR3 DNA reads TGTGCCAGCACCTTTGGGACAGAGAACACTGAAGCTTTCTTT.